This TCR beta chain was identified in a study of early T cells in non-severe SARS-CoV-2 infection. The wider study: Bulk RNA from unsorted whole blood was sequenced; chains were unpaired.

With respect to this clonotype: Its antigen is not known.

Overall study results and limits: Using VDJdb, the matching emphasized anti-spike CD8 responses while missing private and CD4 specificities.

Individual cDNA molecules each received unique molecular identifiers attached to them. TCRdb reanalysed the 5' RACE reads using MiXCR and keeps one entry per CDR3 protein. The sample holds about 71,000 distinct CDR3 sequences, roughly 13% seen once. The CDR3 loop spans 14 amino acids. Germline assignment: CDR1 SGHKS and CDR2 YYEKEE (reference sequence). V was shortened by 1 base and J by 3 bases, with 10 bases between the two germline ends. This receptor was identified in an adult who was a healthcare worker with PCR-confirmed SARS-CoV-2 infection or an uninfected control (not recorded which). The chain combines TRBV5-5 with TRBJ1-1; weak D call: TRBD1 (6 bases). The sequenced sample consisted of whole blood. CDR3 DNA sequence: TGTGCCAGCAGCTTGTCGGGGGCGGACACTGAAGCTTTCTTT. Translated: CASSLSGADTEAFF. Drawing the rest from reference TRBV5-5 and TRBJ1-1, the complete variable domain is DAGVTQSPTHLIKTRGQQVTLRCSPISGHKSVSWYQQVLGQGPQFIFQYYEKEERGRGNFPDRFSARQFPNYSSELNVNALLLGDSALYLCASSLSGADTEAFFGQGTRLTVV.